This T cell receptor beta chain was documented in a study of blood T cell repertoires in COVID-19. The ends were cut back, 0 bases at V and 7 bases at J, with 13 bases in the middle. The CDR3 spans 15 residues. CDR1 is SGHVS and CDR2 is FQNEAQ in the germline V gene. Only in-frame clones appear in the TCRdb table, and some are missing; sequencing was by immunoSEQ multiplex PCR. This sample yields around 170,000 clones, of which about 90% are seen a single time; 6% to 7.5% belongs to the top ten. V usage is TRBV7-8 and J usage is TRBJ2-1, with D possibly being TRBD2 (7 bases). This clonotype was obtained from a woman aged 50 to 60 who had recovered from COVID-19. Sequencing used PBMCs or T cells enriched from blood (not recorded which). The CDR3: CASSLAGGDVNEQFF. The CDR3 DNA is TGTGCCAGCAGCTTAGCAGGGGGGGACGTGAATGAGCAGTTCTTC.